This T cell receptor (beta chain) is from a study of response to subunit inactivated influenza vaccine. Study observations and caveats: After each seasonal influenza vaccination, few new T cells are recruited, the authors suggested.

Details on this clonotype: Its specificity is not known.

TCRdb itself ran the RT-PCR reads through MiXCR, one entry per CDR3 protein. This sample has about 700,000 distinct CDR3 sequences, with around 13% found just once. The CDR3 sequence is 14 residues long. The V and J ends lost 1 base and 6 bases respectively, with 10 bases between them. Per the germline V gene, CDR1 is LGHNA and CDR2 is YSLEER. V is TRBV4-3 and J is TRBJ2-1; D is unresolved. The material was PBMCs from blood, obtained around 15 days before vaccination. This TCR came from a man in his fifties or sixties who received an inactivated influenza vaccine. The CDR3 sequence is CASSQAVAVNEQFF. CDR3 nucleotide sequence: TGCGCCAGCAGCCAAGCTGTGGCTGTCAATGAGCAGTTCTTC.